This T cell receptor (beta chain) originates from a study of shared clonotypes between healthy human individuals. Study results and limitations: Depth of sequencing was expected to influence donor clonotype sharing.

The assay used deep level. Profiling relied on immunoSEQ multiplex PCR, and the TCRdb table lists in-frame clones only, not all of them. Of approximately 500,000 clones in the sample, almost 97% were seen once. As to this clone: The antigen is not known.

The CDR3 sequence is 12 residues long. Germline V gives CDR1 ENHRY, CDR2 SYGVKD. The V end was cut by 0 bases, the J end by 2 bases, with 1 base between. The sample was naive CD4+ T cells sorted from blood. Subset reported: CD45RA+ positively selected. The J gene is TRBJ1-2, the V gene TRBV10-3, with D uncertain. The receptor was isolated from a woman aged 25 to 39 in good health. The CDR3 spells CAISESNYGYTF. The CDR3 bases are TGTGCCATCAGTGAGTCCAACTATGGCTACACCTTC.